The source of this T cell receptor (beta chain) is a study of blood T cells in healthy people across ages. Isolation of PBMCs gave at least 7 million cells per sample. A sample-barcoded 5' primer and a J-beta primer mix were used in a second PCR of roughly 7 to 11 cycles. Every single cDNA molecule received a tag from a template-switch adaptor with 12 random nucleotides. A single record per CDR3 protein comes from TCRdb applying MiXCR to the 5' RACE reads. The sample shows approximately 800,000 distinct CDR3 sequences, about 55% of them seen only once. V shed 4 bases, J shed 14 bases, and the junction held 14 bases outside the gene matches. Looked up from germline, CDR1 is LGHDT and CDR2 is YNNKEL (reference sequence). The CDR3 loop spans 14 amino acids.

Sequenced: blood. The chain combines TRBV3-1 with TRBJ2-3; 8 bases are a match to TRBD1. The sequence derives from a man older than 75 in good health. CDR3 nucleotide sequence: TGTGCCAGCAGCCCCGGGACAGGTAACAGAGACGCGTATTTT. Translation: CASSPGTGNRDAYF.